The 12 T cell receptor beta chains listed next were all sequenced from one sample in a study of cytomegalovirus exposure and HLA in healthy donors. Amplification used 60 Vbeta primers and 13 Jbeta primers. Produced via immunoSEQ multiplex PCR; TCRdb's table is partial and in-frame only. The data show 100,000 to 150,000 clones, around 66% seen once. The sequencing sample was made of PBMCs. The receptors stem from a woman aged 40 to 50 in good health and CMV-seropositive.

The CDR3 sequence is CASSLGSAAYGYTF. CDR3 sequence (DNA): TGTGCCAGCAGCTTAGGCTCTGCGGCCTATGGCTACACCTTC. The chain carries TRBV7-8 and TRBJ1-2, with D hard to call. CDR3 length: 14 amino acids. Germline CDR1 is SGHVS and CDR2 is FQNEAQ. Trimming stripped 1 base from V and 4 bases from J, with 10 bases between.

The rearrangement links TRBV2 to TRBJ2-3; D perhaps matches TRBD2 (5 bases). Trimming took off 7 bases at V and 0 bases at J, with 26 bases between the two ends. Germline V gene lookup returns CDR1 SNHLY and CDR2 FYNNEI. The CDR3 has 19 amino acids. This chain's CDR3 is CASNIWVVAQRDSTDTQYF. CDR3 nucleotide sequence: TGTGCCAGCAATATCTGGGTGGTAGCGCAGAGGGATAGCACAGATACGCAGTATTTT. Supplemented by reference TRBV2 and TRBJ2-3, the full variable domain reads EPEVTQTPSHQVTQMGQEVILRCVPISNHLYFYWYRQILGQKVEFLVSFYNNEISEKSEIFDDQFSVERPDGSNFTLKIRSTKLEDSAMYFCASNIWVVAQRDSTDTQYFGPGTRLTVL.

This clone was found a few times. This rearrangement joins TRBV18 to TRBJ1-5; 8 bases match TRBD1. V lost 4 bases to trimming and J lost 6 bases; unmatched junction nucleotides: 2. The CDR3 runs to 13 residues. Germline values: CDR1 KGHSH, CDR2 LQKENI. The CDR3 DNA sequence: TGTGCCAGCTCACGTACAGGGGGTCAGCCCCAGCATTTT. It is translated as CASSRTGGQPQHF. Complete variable domain (other parts from reference TRBV18 and TRBJ1-5): NAGVMQNPRHLVRRRGQEARLRCSPMKGHSHVYWYRQLPEEGLKFMVYLQKENIIDESGMPKERFSAEFPKEGPSILRIQQVVRGDSAAYFCASSRTGGQPQHFGDGTRLSIL.

The chain carries TRBV10-3 and TRBJ2-3, with D perhaps TRBD2 (5 bases). The germline V gene encodes CDR1 ENHRY and CDR2 SYGVKD. V lost 2 bases, J lost 1 base, and 10 bases lay in between. The CDR3 totals 15 residues. Here the CDR3 reads CAISEEWGGTDTQYF. CDR3 nucleotide sequence: TGTGCCATCAGTGAGGAATGGGGAGGCACAGATACGCAGTATTTT.

This clone was seen only a few times. V gene TRBV7-9 combines with J gene TRBJ2-3; no reliable D call. Between the trimmed V and J ends, which lost 1 base and 0 bases, there was a span of 11 bases. The germline V gene has CDR1 SEHNR and CDR2 FQNEAQ (reference sequence). The CDR3 is made up of 16 amino acids. The CDR3: CASSLDQSRSTDTQYF. The CDR3 DNA sequence: TGTGCCAGCAGCTTAGACCAATCGAGGAGCACAGATACGCAGTATTTT.

The chain is built from TRBV10-3 and TRBJ2-5; TRBD2 matches 9 bases. Germline V gene sequence: CDR1 ENHRY, CDR2 SYGVKD. The CDR3 sequence is 16 residues long. The V segment lost 8 bases and the J segment 3 bases; nucleotides outside the gene matches: 13. DNA of the CDR3: TGTGCCATCTCCGGGCCAGCGGGAGGTCAGGAAGAGACCCAGTACTTC. This codes for CAISGPAGGQEETQYF.

The chain uses TRBV27 and TRBJ2-7; 8 positions agree with TRBD1. V shed 8 bases, J shed 7 bases, and the junction held 7 bases outside the gene matches. The CDR3 consists of 12 residues. Germline V gene sequence: CDR1 MNHEY, CDR2 SMNVEV (reference sequence). CDR3 bases: TGTGCCAGCCGGCAGGGGGCTAGAGAGCAGTACTTC. Translating gives CASRQGAREQYF.

The rearrangement joins TRBV9 to TRBJ2-7; D gene unclear. Germline V lookup: CDR1 SGDLS, CDR2 YYNGEE. The germline V and J ends were trimmed by 0 bases and 0 bases, with 7 bases remaining between them. The CDR3 extends over 14 amino acids. CDR3 bases: TGTGCCAGCAGCGTAGGAAGCTTCTCCTACGAGCAGTACTTC. It is translated as CASSVGSFSYEQYF.

J is TRBJ2-1 and V is TRBV11-3; D gene uncertain. V was cut by 7 bases and J by 4 bases, with 11 bases left in between. Germline assignment: CDR1 SGHNT and CDR2 YENEEA. The CDR3 spans 13 residues. The CDR3 DNA is TGTGCCAGCACCGACACAGAGTACAATGAGCAGTTCTTC. Its protein is CASTDTEYNEQFF.

This clone was counted a few times. The chain joins TRBV9 to TRBJ2-3, with 8 bases identical to TRBD2. Losses at the gene ends were 4 bases for V and 1 base for J; bases not matched to a gene: 5. Per the germline V gene, CDR1 is SGDLS and CDR2 is YYNGEE. This CDR3 spans 15 amino acids. The CDR3 DNA reads TGTGCCAGCAGCTCTTCAGCGGGGGGCACAGATACGCAGTATTTT. Translating it yields CASSSSAGGTDTQYF.

This sequence joins TRBV5-1 and TRBJ2-2, with D perhaps matching TRBD2 (6 bases). Looked up from germline, CDR1 is SGHRS and CDR2 is YFSETQ. CDR3 length: 14 residues. V was clipped by 10 bases and J by 4 bases, with 17 bases between them. The CDR3 region is CAPGRTISTGELFF. The DNA for the CDR3 is TGCGCCCCGGGCAGGACTATCTCCACCGGGGAGCTGTTTTTT.

The V and J genes are TRBV11-3 and TRBJ2-1, with TRBD2 matching 9 bases. There are 16 residues in the CDR3. Per germline, CDR1 SGHNT and CDR2 YENEEA. Trimming took 1 base from V and 5 from J; bases not matched to a gene: 6. CDR3: CASSLGGAGGHNEQFF. The CDR3 bases are TGTGCCAGCAGCTTAGGGGGAGCGGGAGGACACAATGAGCAGTTCTTC.